The entry below gives a single T cell receptor beta chain sequence along with its context. The entry originates in a study of blood T cell repertoires in COVID-19. Original handling: The authors estimated nucleated cell counts from reference gene primer amplification. Sequencing was performed with immunoSEQ multiplex PCR; in TCRdb, only in-frame clones are kept and a portion is missing. The V and J calls and clone size were taken over from that table, and D and trimming were inferred from the DNA. The profile shows 150,000 to 200,000 clones, 75% to 85% of them singletons. The CDR3 sequence is 16 residues long. V shed 6 bases, J shed 3 bases, and the junction held 13 bases outside the gene matches. Germline values: CDR1 LNHDA, CDR2 SQIVND (reference sequence).

The sequencing sample was made of peripheral blood. The clonotype originates from a woman of 80 years or more with COVID-19, enrolled during active disease. J is TRBJ1-2 and V is TRBV19; 7 nucleotides align to TRBD1. CDR3 DNA: TGTGCCAGTAGCAAGGTGACAGGGTATGGGGACTATGGCTACACCTTC. Encoded protein: CASSKVTGYGDYGYTF.